This T cell receptor beta chain was retrieved from a study of blood T cell repertoires in COVID-19. Study information: Sites in the United States, Italy and Spain provided acute and convalescent COVID-19 samples. T cells, B-cell-depleted T cells, or PBMCs supplied cDNA or gDNA.

Only in-frame clones appear in the TCRdb table, and some are missing; sequencing was by immunoSEQ multiplex PCR. The sample contains approximately 250,000 clones, roughly 82% of which appear only once. There are 14 residues in the CDR3. CDR1 and CDR2 from the germline V gene are SGHKS and YYEKEE (reference sequence). Trimming removed 2 bases at V and 1 base at J, with 10 bases between. The rearrangement uses TRBV5-5 and TRBJ2-7, with D possibly being TRBD1 (6 bases). The sample was peripheral blood. The clonotype was recovered from a woman in her thirties or forties who had recovered from COVID-19. CDR3 in DNA: TGTGCCAGCAGCTTTTCACAGGGTTCCTACGAGCAGTACTTC. Translation: CASSFSQGSYEQYF.